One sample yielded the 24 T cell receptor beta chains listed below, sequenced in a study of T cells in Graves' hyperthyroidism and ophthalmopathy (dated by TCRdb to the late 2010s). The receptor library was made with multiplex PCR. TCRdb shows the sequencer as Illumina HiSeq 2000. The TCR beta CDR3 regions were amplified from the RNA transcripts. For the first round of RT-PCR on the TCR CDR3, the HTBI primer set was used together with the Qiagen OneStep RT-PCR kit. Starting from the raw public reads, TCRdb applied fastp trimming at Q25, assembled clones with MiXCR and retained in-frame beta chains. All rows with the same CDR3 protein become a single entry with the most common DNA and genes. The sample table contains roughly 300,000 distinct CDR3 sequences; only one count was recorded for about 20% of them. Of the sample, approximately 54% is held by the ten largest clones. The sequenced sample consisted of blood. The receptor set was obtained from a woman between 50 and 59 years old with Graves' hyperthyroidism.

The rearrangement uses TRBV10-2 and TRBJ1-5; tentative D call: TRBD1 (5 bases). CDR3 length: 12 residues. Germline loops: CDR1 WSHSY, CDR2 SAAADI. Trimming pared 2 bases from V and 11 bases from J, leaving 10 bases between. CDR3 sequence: CASSEVGGAQHF. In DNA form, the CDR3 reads TGCGCCAGCAGTGAGGTCGGGGGGGCCCAGCATTTT.

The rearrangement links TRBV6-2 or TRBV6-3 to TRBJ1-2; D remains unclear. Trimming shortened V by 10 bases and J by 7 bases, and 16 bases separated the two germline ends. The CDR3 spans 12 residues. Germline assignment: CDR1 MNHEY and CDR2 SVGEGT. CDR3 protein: CATRWALGGYTF. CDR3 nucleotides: TGTGCCACACGATGGGCATTGGGTGGCTACACCTTC.

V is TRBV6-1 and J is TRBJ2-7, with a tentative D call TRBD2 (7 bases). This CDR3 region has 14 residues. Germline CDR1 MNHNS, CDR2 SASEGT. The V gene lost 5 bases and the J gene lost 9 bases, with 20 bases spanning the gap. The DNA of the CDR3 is TGTGCCAGCAGTATCGGGGCGGGGGCCTCCGGGCAGTACGTC. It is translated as CASSIGAGASGQYV.

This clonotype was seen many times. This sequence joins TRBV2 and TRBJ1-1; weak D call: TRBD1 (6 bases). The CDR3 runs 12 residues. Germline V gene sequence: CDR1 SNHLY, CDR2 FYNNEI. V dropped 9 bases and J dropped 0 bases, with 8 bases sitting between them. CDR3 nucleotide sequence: TGTGCCAGAGGGGGGATGAACACTGAAGCTTTCTTT. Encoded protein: CARGGMNTEAFF.

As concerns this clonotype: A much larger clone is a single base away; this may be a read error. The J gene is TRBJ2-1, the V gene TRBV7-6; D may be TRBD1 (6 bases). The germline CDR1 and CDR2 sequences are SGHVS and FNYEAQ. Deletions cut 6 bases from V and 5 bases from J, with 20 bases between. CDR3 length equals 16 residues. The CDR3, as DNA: TGTGCCAGCAGATCCCCGGGACACGGGTCCGACAATGAGCAGTTCTTC. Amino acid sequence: CASRSPGHGSDNEQFF.

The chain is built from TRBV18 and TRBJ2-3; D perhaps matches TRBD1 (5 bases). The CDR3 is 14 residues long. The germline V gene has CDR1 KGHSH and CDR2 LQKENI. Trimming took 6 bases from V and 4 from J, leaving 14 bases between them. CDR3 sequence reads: CASSHGQGPDTQYF. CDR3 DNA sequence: TGTGCCAGCTCGCATGGTCAGGGTCCAGATACGCAGTATTTT. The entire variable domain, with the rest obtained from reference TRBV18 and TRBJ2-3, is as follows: NAGVMQNPRHLVRRRGQEARLRCSPMKGHSHVYWYRQLPEEGLKFMVYLQKENIIDESGMPKERFSAEFPKEGPSILRIQQVVRGDSAAYFCASSHGQGPDTQYFGPGTRLTVL.

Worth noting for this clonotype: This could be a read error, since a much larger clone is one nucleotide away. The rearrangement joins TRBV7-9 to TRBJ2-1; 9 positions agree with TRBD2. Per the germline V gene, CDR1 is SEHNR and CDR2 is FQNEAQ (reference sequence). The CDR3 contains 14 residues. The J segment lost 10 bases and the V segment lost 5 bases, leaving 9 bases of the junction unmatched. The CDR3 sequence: CASSPASGKVEQFF. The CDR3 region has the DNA TGTGCCAGCAGCCCAGCTAGCGGGAAAGTGGAGCAGTTCTTC.

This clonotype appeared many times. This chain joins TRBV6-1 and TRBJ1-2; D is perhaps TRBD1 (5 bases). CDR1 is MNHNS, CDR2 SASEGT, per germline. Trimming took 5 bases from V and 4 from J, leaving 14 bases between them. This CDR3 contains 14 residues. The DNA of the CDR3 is TGTGCCAGCAGTTACGCGGGGACCGCCTATGGCTACACCTTC. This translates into CASSYAGTAYGYTF.

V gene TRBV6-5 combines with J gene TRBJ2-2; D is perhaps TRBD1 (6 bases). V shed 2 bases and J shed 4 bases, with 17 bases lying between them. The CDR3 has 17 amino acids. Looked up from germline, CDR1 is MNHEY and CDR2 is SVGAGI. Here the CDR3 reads CASSYPLTGPLTGELFF. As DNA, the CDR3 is TGTGCCAGCAGTTACCCGTTAACAGGGCCCCTCACCGGGGAGCTGTTTTTT.

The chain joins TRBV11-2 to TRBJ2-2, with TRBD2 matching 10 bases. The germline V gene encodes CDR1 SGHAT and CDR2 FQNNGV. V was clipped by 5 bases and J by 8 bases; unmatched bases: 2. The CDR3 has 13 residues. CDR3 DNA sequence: TGTGCCAGCAGCCCGACTAGCGGGGGGGAGCTGTTTTTT. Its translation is CASSPTSGGELFF.

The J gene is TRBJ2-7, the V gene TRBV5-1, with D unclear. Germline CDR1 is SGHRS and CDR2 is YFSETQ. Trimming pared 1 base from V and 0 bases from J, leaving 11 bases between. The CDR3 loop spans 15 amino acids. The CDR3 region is CASSLWQQNSYEQYF. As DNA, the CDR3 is TGCGCCAGCAGCTTGTGGCAGCAGAACTCCTACGAGCAGTACTTC.

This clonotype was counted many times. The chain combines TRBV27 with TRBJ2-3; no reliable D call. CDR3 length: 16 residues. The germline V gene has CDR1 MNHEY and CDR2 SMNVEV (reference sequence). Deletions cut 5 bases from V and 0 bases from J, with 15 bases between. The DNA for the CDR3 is TGTGCCAGCAGTCTCCTGTGGGGTGCTAGCACAGATACGCAGTATTTT. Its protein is CASSLLWGASTDTQYF.

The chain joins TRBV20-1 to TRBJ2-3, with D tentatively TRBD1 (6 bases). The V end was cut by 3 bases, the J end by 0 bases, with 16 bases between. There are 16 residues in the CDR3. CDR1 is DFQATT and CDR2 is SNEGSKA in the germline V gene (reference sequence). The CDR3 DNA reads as TGCAGTGCTAGTGGGGGCACCGGACACAGCACAGATACGCAGTATTTT. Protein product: CSASGGTGHSTDTQYF.

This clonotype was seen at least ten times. In DNA, the CDR3 is TGTGCCAGCAGCTTAAGGGCTAGCGGCCTCACAGATACGCAGTATTTT. Residues: CASSLRASGLTDTQYF. The chain combines TRBV7-8 with TRBJ2-3; TRBD2 matches at 7 bases. Trimming removed 2 bases from V and 2 bases from J; junction bases left unmatched: 7. CDR1 is SGHVS and CDR2 is FQNEAQ in the germline V gene. The CDR3 covers 16 residues.

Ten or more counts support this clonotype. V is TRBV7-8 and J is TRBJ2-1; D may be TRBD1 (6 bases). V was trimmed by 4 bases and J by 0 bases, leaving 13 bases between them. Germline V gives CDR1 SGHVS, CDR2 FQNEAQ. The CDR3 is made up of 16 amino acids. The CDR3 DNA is TGTGCCAGCAGCTCCAGCCAGGACAGCTCCTACAATGAGCAGTTCTTC. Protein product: CASSSSQDSSYNEQFF.

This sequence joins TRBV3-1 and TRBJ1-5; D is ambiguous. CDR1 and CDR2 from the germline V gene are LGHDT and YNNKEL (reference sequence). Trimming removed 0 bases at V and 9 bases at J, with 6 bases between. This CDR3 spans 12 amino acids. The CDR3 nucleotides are TGTGCCAGCAGCCAAGATAGTGGGCCCCAGCATTTT. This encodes CASSQDSGPQHF.

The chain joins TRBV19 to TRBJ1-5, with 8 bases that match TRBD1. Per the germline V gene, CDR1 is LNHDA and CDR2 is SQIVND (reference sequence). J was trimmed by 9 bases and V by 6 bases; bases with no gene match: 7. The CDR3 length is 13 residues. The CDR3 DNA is TGTGCCAGTAGGGACAGGGAAGGATCGCCCCAGCATTTT. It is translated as CASRDREGSPQHF.

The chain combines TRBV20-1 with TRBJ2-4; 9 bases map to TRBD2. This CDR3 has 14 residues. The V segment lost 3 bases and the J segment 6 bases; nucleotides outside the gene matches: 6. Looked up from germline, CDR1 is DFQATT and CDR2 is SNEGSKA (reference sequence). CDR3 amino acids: CSARGGGAGNIQYF. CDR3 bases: TGCAGTGCTAGGGGCGGGGGGGCCGGAAACATTCAGTACTTC.

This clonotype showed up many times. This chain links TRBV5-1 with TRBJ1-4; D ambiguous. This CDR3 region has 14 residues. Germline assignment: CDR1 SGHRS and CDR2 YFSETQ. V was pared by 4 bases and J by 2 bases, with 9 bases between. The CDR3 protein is CASSPGTTNEKLFF. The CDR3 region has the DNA TGCGCCAGCAGCCCAGGTACGACTAATGAAAAACTGTTTTTT.

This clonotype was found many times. This CDR3 is CASSLAGLAGVYNEQFF. The CDR3 DNA reads as TGTGCCAGCAGTTTAGCAGGACTAGCGGGAGTCTACAATGAGCAGTTCTTC. This sequence joins TRBV28 and TRBJ2-1, with 13 bases identical to TRBD2. The CDR3 contains 17 residues. Germline V gives CDR1 MDHEN, CDR2 SYDVKM. Trimming cost V 2 bases and J 3 bases; bases outside gene matches: 4. Using reference TRBV28 and TRBJ2-1 for the parts outside the CDR3, the full variable domain is DVKVTQSSRYLVKRTGEKVFLECVQDMDHENMFWYRQDPGLGLRLIYFSYDVKMKEKGDIPEGYSVSREKKERFSLILESASTNQTSMYLCASSLAGLAGVYNEQFFGPGTRLTVL.

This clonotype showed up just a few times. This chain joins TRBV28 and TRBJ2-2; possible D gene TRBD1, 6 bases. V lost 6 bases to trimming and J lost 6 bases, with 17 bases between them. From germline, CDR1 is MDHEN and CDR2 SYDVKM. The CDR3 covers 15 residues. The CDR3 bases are TGTGCCAGCAGGACTCCAGGGGTGCTGGCCGGGGAGCTGTTTTTT. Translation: CASRTPGVLAGELFF.

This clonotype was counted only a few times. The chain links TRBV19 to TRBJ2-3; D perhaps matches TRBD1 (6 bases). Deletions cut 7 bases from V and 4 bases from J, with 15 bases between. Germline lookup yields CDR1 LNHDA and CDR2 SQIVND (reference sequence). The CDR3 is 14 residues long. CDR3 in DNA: TGTGCCAGTAAGGACAGCCAAGGGGCAGATACGCAGTATTTT. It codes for CASKDSQGADTQYF.

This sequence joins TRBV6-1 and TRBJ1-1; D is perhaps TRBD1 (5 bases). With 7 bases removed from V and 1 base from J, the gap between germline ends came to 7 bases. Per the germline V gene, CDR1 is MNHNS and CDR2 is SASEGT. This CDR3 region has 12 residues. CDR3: CASMTANTEAFF. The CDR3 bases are TGTGCCAGCATGACAGCGAACACTGAAGCTTTCTTT.

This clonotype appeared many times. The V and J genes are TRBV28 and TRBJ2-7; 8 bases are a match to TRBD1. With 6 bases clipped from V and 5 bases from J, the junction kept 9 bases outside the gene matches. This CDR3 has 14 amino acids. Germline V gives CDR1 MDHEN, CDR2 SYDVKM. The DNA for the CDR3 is TGTGCCAGCAGGATGACAGGGGCAAACGACGAGCAGTACTTC. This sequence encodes CASRMTGANDEQYF.